This T cell receptor (beta chain) comes out of a study of radiation and T cells in renal cell carcinoma. Study at large: Nephrectomy followed 15 Gy stereotactic body radiation by 4 weeks.

The sample's time point: blood 2 weeks post-SBRT. The treatment was: 15 Gy SBRT to primary tumor, nephrectomy 4 weeks later. The assay was immunoSEQ multiplex PCR, and TCRdb's table has in-frame clones only and misses some. The profile shows 120,000 or so clones, around 80% of them singletons. The germline gives CDR1 SEHNR, CDR2 FQNEAQ (reference sequence). The CDR3 consists of 15 residues. V lost 3 bases, J lost 0 bases, and 12 bases lay in between. This rearrangement joins TRBV7-9 to TRBJ2-7; D not resolved. The sequence was collected from a man between 45 and 60 years old with renal cell carcinoma. The specimen comprised blood, sampled from a patient whose treatment included radiotherapy and nephrectomy. The CDR3 region is CASSFTSVSSYEQYF. CDR3 nucleotides: TGTGCCAGCAGCTTCACGTCGGTCAGCTCCTACGAGCAGTACTTC.